Listed below are T cell receptor beta chains from one sample, sequenced in a study of tumor-infiltrating lymphocytes in oesophageal squamous cell carcinoma. One entry per CDR3 protein, called by TCRdb with MiXCR from the PCR reads. The data show fewer than 16,000 distinct CDR3 sequences, around 52% seen once. What was sequenced was esophageal tumor tissue. These receptor sequences come from a male donor with esophageal squamous cell carcinoma. The CDR3 runs from the conserved cysteine through the conserved F or W. The D gene is left open where the match is weak. Size is omitted from some rows. Given values are once, few, many or a class for expanded clones.

DNA | CDR3 | V | size | D | J
TGTGCCAGCAGCTTGGCGGGAGGGAGGCACAATGAGCAGTACTTC | CASSLAGGRHNEQYF | TRBV7-8 | NA | TRBD2 | TRBJ2-5
TGTGCCAGCAGCTTAAGACTAGCGGGAGTAGACGAGCAGTACTTC | CASSLRLAGVDEQYF | TRBV7-3 | NA | TRBD2 | TRBJ2-7
TGTGCCAGCAGTGGTTCTGGCTACGAGCAGTACTTC | CASSGSGYEQYF | TRBV2 | once | NA | TRBJ2-7
TGTGCCAGTAGTAAAGACGGAGCCTTCAATCCCCAGGGGAGGGGTGATCTGCAGTATTTT | CASSKDGAFNPQGRGDLQYF | TRBV19 | few | NA | TRBJ2-3
TGTGCCAGCAGCCTAACGACAAACACTGAAGCTTTCTTT | CASSLTTNTEAFF | TRBV7-2 | NA | NA | TRBJ1-1
TGTGCCAGCAATCCCCAGGGGGGCTTCACAGATACGCAGTATTTT | CASNPQGGFTDTQYF | TRBV2 | NA | NA | TRBJ2-3
TGTGCCATCAGCTTAACTTCCGGACTAGCTAGCGAGACCCAGTACTTC | CAISLTSGLASETQYF | TRBV7-3 | NA | TRBD2 | TRBJ2-5
TGTGCCAGCAGCTTAAGTGACCCTATCTCCAATGAGCAGTACTTC | CASSLSDPISNEQYF | TRBV7-3 | medium-sized | NA | TRBJ2-7
TGTGCCAACCAACGGACGAGCTCTGGAAACACCATATATTTT | CANQRTSSGNTIYF | TRBV27 | many | NA | TRBJ1-3
TGTGCCAGCAGCTTAGGCGACAGGGGGCGAGAGACCCAGTACTTC | CASSLGDRGRETQYF | TRBV11-1 | once | TRBD1 | TRBJ2-5
TGTGCCAGCAGTTACGAGAAGGGGACCTACGAGCAGTACTTC | CASSYEKGTYEQYF | TRBV6-6 | once | NA | TRBJ2-7
TGCGCCAGCAGCCTCGGACTAGCGGACACCGGGGAGCTGTTTTTT | CASSLGLADTGELFF | TRBV5-1 | many | TRBD2 | TRBJ2-2
TGTGCCAGCAGCCCAGCGGGAGTCGGGAACATTCAGTACTTC | CASSPAGVGNIQYF | TRBV7-2 | medium-sized | TRBD2 | TRBJ2-4
TGTGCCAGCAGCTTAGGAGTGACTAGCGGGAGAAATGAGCAGTTCTTC | CASSLGVTSGRNEQFF | TRBV7-8 | NA | TRBD2 | TRBJ2-1
TGTGCCAGCAGCACCCTAGGACAGGGCACCTACGAGCAGTACTTC | CASSTLGQGTYEQYF | TRBV7-6 | NA | TRBD1 | TRBJ2-7
TGTGCCAGCAGTTTATATACGGACAGGGACTACGAGCAGTACTTC | CASSLYTDRDYEQYF | TRBV12-3/TRBV12-4 | once | TRBD1 | TRBJ2-7
TGTGCCAGCAGTGCACAGGGGGCAGATACGCAGTATTTT | CASSAQGADTQYF | TRBV12-3/TRBV12-4 | NA | TRBD1 | TRBJ2-3
TGTGCCAGCAGCTTAGGGGGACAGACCTACAATGAGCAGTTCTTC | CASSLGGQTYNEQFF | TRBV7-2 | medium-sized | TRBD1 | TRBJ2-1